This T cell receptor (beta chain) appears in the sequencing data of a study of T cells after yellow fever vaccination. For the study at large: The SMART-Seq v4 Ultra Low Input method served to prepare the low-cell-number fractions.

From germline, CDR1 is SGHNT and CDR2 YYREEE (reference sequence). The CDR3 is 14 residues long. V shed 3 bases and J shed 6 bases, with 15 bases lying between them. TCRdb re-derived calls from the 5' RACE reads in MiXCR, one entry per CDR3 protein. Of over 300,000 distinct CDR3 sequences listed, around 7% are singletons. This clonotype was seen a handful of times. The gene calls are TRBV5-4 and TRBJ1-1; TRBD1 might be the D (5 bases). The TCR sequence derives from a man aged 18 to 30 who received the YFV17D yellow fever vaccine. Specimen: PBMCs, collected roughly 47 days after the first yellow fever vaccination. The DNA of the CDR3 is TGTGCCAGCAGCTCATGGGGCACCCTCTCTGAAGCTTTCTTT. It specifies CASSSWGTLSEAFF. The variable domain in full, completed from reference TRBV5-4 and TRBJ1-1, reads ETGVTQSPTHLIKTRGQQVTLRCSSQSGHNTVSWYQQALGQGPQFIFQYYREEENGRGNFPPRFSGLQFPNYSSELNVNALELDDSALYLCASSSWGTLSEAFFGQGTRLTVV.